This T cell receptor beta chain originates from a study of T cell responses to AZD1222 COVID-19 vaccine (dated by TCRdb to about 2021). Background on the whole study: AZD1222 recipients with second doses at about 4 weeks or about 12 weeks were pooled, because spike-specific TCR depth and breadth did not differ between schedules. A total of about 250 trial participants underwent TCR sequencing, of whom under 220 had received two doses of AZD1222 and around 26 had received two doses of the MenACWY control vaccine. Trial participants were enrolled by age into 18-55, 56-69 and 70-plus year subgroups, with approximately 150, 28 and 58 TCR-sequenced participants respectively. Broader findings and caveats from the paper: The vaccine-associated CD4 TCRs covered the entire spike protein, and the dominant responses fell in regions 160-218 and 743-854. After two AZD1222 doses, both the breadth and the depth of spike-specific TCRs were significantly higher than at day 0 and than in MenACWY recipients. Epitopes outside the regions mutated in the B.1.351 and B.1.1.7 variants were reportedly recognized by nearly half of the unique spike-specific TCRs. Because no day 14 peak-response samples were available, repertoires were characterized only after the peak T cell response. Participants were mostly white British and included more females than males, and it was suggested by the authors that clonal diversity may have been underestimated. The 56-69-year group was small, and its depth increase did not reach significance, likely because of low power. Conclusions about previously exposed vaccinees are limited because only a handful of AZD1222 recipients were SARS-CoV-2 seropositive at baseline.

With regard to this clone: This receptor's antigen is unknown. The record has no base qualities; no much larger clone is one base away.

The CDR3 regions of human TCRbeta chains were analyzed by immunosequencing. Per the original workflow: Repertoire TCRs were checked for matches against a reference library of SARS-CoV-2-specific TCRs that had been generated using the MIRA antigen-specificity platform. Breadth was defined as the fraction of unique TCRs that were SARS-CoV-2-associated. Depth was defined as the fraction of total T cells that were SARS-CoV-2-associated. Using the MIRA data, each spike-specific TCR was mapped to the spike region that the TCR reacts to and placed in a CD4 or CD8 class. Log10-transformed breadth and depth values were compared by one-way ANOVA with Sidak's multiple comparisons tests. The source is immuneACCESS, and TCRdb retained only in-frame sequences with V and J called. Part of the clones is not carried over; for the studies checked, unresolved V genes explain less than half of this, and the remainder is unexplained. Clone size and V and J calls were adopted from that table, with D and trimming inferred from the DNA. The sample table lists 100,000 to 150,000 clones, under 90% of them with a count of one. The ten biggest clones cover less than 4.5% of the sample.

The label giving this sample's time point can be read as: baseline before first vaccination. Vaccinee samples were obtained from the UK trials COV001 and COV002, which included a single-blind randomized controlled phase 2/3 trial of AZD1222 (ChAdOx1 nCoV-19) in healthy adults. Trial participant PBMC samples were collected at day 0 and day 28 after the second dose for TCRbeta chain sequencing. The CDR3, from cysteine to phenylalanine, totals 15 residues. The entry retains the CDR3 DNA only, 45 bases that are in frame from base 1. V loses 4 bases of germline sequence and J loses 3 bases, and the interval between the two ends is 16 bases. As encoded in the germline V gene (reference sequence), CDR1 is SGHNT while CDR2 is YYREEE.

The chain uses TRBV5-4 and TRBJ1-2; the D gene is unclear. This receptor was identified in an adult in good health. Sequenced here: peripheral blood, sampled on day 0 of AZD1222 vaccination. DNA sequence: TGTGCCAGCAGCCGTGGGTGGGGAGGTGACTATGGCTACACCTTC. Translated, it reads CASSRGWGGDYGYTF.